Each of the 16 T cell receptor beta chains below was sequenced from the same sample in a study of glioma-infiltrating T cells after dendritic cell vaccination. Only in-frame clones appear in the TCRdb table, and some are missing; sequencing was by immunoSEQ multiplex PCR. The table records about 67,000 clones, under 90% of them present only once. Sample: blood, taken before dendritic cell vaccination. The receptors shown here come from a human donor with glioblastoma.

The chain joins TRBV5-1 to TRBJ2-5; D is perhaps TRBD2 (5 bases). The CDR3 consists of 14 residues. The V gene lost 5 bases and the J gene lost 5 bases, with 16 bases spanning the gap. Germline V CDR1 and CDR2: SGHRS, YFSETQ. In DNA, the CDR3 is TGCGCCAGCAGTCTAATGGGAGCAGTGGAGACCCAGTACTTC. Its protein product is CASSLMGAVETQYF.

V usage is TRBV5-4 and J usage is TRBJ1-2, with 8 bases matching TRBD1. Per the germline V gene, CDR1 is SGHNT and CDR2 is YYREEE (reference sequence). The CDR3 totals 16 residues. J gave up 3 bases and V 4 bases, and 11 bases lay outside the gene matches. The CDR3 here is CASSMDRELRYYGYTF. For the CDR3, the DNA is TGTGCCAGCAGCATGGACAGGGAGTTACGTTACTATGGCTACACCTTC.

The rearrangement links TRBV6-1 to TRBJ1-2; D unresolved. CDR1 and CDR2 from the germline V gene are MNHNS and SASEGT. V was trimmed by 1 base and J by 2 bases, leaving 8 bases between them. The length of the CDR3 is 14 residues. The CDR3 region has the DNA TGTGCCAGCAGTGAAGGGGAGGTGAACTATGGCTACACCTTC. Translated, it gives CASSEGEVNYGYTF.

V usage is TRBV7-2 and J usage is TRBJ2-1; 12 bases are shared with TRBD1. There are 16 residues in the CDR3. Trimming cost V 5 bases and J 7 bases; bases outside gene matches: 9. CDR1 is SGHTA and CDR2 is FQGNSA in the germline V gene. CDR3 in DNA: TGTGCCAGCAGCCCCCGGGACAGGGGGCATCGGAATGAGCAGTTCTTC. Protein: CASSPRDRGHRNEQFF.

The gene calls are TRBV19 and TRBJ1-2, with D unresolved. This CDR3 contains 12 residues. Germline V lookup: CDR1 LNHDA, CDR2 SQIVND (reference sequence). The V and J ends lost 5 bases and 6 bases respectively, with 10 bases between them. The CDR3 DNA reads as TGTGCCAGTAGTCTTGACACCGATGGCTACACCTTC. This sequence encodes CASSLDTDGYTF.

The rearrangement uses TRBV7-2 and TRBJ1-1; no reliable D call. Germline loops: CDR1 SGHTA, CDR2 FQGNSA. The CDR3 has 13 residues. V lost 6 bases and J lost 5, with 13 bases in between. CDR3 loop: CASRPSGETEAFF. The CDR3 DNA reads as TGTGCCAGCAGACCTTCCGGGGAGACTGAAGCTTTCTTT.

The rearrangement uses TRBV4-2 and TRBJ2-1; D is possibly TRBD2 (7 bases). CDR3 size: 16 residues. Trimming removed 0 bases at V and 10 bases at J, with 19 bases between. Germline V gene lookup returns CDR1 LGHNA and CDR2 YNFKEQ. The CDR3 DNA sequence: TGTGCCAGCAGCCAAGATCTGGACGGGGGGCCGTCCGAGCAGTTCTTC. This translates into CASSQDLDGGPSEQFF.

The CDR3 reads CASSRGGVNTEAFF. CDR3 DNA sequence: TGCGCCAGCAGCCGGGGGGGAGTGAACACTGAAGCTTTCTTT. The chain uses TRBV5-1 and TRBJ1-1, with D tentatively TRBD1 (5 bases). The ends were cut back, 4 bases at V and 0 bases at J, with 10 bases in the middle. Germline V lookup: CDR1 SGHRS, CDR2 YFSETQ. CDR3 size: 14 residues.

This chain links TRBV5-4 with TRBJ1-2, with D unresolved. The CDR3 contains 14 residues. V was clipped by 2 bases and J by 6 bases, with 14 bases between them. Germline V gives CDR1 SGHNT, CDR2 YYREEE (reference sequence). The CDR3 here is CASSLRGSGDGYTF. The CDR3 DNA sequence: TGTGCCAGCAGCTTACGAGGGTCAGGAGATGGCTACACCTTC. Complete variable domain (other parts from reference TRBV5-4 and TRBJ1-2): ETGVTQSPTHLIKTRGQQVTLRCSSQSGHNTVSWYQQALGQGPQFIFQYYREEENGRGNFPPRFSGLQFPNYSSELNVNALELDDSALYLCASSLRGSGDGYTFGSGTRLTVV.

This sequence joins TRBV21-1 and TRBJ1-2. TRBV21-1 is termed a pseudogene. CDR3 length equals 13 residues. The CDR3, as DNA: TGTGCCAGCAGCAAAGCGGAGGGTAATGGCTACACCTTC. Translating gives CASSKAEGNGYTF.

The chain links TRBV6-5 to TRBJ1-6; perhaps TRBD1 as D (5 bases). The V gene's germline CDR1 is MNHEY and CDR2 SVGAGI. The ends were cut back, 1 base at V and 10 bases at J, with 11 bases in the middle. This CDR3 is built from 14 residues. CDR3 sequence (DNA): TGTGCCAGCAGTTACTTGACAGTACCATCACCCCTCCACTTT. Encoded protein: CASSYLTVPSPLHF.

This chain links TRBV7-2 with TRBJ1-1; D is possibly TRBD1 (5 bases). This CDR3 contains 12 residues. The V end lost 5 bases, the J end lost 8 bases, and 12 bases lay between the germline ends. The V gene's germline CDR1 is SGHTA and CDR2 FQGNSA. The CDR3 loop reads CASSIEDREAFF. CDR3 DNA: TGTGCCAGCAGCATAGAAGACAGAGAAGCTTTCTTT.

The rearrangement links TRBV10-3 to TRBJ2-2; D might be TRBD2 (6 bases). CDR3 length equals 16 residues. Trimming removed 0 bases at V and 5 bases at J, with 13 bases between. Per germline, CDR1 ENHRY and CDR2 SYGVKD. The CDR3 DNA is TGTGCCATCAGTGAGTCGATTAGCGGAGTTACCGGGGAGCTGTTTTTT. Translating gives CAISESISGVTGELFF.

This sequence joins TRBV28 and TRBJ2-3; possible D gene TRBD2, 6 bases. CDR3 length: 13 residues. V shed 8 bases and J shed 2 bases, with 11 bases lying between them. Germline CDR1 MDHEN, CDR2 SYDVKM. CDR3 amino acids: CASGRDLTDTQYF. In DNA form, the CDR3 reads TGTGCCAGCGGGCGGGACCTCACAGATACGCAGTATTTT.

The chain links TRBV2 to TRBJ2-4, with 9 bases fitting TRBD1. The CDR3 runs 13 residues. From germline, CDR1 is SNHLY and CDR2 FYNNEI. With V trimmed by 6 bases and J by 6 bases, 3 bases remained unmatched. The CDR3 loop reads CASRGTGSNIQYF. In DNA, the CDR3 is TGTGCCAGCAGGGGGACAGGGTCAAACATTCAGTACTTC.

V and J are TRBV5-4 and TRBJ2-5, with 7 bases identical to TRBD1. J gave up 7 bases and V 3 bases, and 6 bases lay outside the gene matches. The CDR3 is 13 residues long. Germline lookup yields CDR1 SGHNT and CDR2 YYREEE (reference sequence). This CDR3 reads CASSSTGAGTQYF. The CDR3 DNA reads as TGTGCCAGCAGCTCTACAGGGGCTGGGACCCAGTACTTC.